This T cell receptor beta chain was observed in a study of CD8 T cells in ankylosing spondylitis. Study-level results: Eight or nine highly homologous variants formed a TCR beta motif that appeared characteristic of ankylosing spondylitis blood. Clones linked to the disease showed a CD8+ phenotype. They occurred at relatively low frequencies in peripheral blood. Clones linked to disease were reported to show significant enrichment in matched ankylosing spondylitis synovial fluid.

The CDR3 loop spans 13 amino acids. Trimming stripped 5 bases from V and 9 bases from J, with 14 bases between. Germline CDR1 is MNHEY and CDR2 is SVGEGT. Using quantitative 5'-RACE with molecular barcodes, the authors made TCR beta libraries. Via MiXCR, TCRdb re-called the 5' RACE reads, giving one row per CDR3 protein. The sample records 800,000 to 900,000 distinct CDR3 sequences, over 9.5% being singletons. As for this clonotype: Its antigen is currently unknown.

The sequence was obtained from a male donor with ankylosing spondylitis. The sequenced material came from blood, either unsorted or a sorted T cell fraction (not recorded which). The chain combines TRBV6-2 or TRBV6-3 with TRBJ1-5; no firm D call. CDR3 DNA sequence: TGTGCCAGCAGTCCAGACCCTCCGTCGCCCCAGCATTTT. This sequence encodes CASSPDPPSPQHF.